What follows are 20 T cell receptor beta chains derived from one specimen sequenced in a study of cytomegalovirus exposure and HLA in healthy donors. Primers included in the PCR were 60 Vbeta and 13 Jbeta primers. Data came from immunoSEQ multiplex PCR; TCRdb stores just in-frame clones and leaves some out. Among approximately 240,000 clones, over 65% were seen once, and the ten largest hold roughly 2.5%. Material for sequencing was PBMCs. Receptors were obtained from a woman aged 60 to 75 in good health and CMV-seropositive.

This clone was seen a single time. CDR3 sequence: CASSWGGTSGFQETQYF. Here the CDR3 DNA reads TGTGCCAGCAGCTGGGGGGGGACTAGCGGCTTCCAAGAGACCCAGTACTTC. J is TRBJ2-5 and V is TRBV5-4; 11 bases are shared with TRBD2. The germline CDR1 and CDR2 sequences are SGHNT and YYREEE (reference sequence). The CDR3 length is 17 residues. Trimming at V came to 3 bases and at J to 1 base, leaving 8 bases not matched to a gene.

The chain joins TRBV2 to TRBJ2-1, with 8 bases lining up with TRBD2. After removal of 2 bases from V and 10 bases from J, the junction contained 10 bases not matched to a gene. Germline V gene data show CDR1 as SNHLY and CDR2 as FYNNEI. The CDR3 spans 15 residues. The CDR3, as DNA: TGTGCCAGCAGTGAAAGCGGGGGCCTGTACGGGGAGCAGTTCTTC. Its protein is CASSESGGLYGEQFF.

The V and J genes are TRBV5-1 and TRBJ1-4, with 7 bases matching TRBD1. The ends lost 1 base at V and 7 bases at J; junction bases unmatched: 4. The germline V gene encodes CDR1 SGHRS and CDR2 YFSETQ. This CDR3 is 14 amino acids long. The CDR3 sequence: CASSLIGGAEKLFF. As DNA, the CDR3 is TGCGCCAGCAGCTTGATAGGGGGCGCTGAAAAACTGTTTTTT.

The rearrangement uses TRBV6-1 and TRBJ2-5; D call uncertain. The J call is uncertain, as TRBJ2-7 better fits the DNA end. This CDR3 is built from 13 residues. Per germline, CDR1 MNHNS and CDR2 SASEGT. CDR3 coding DNA: TGTGCCAGCAGTGCGGGTCCCTCCTACGAGCAGTACTTC. Encoded protein: CASSAGPSYEQYF.

The J gene is TRBJ1-6, the V gene TRBV18, with 10 bases fitting TRBD1. Germline V gene lookup returns CDR1 KGHSH and CDR2 LQKENI. The CDR3 totals 15 residues. V shed 2 bases, J shed 5 bases, and the junction held 0 bases outside the gene matches. CDR3 protein: CASSPDRGHNSPLHF. The CDR3 region has the DNA TGTGCCAGCTCACCAGACAGGGGGCATAATTCACCCCTCCACTTT. Full variable domain (remainder filled in from reference TRBV18 and TRBJ1-6): NAGVMQNPRHLVRRRGQEARLRCSPMKGHSHVYWYRQLPEEGLKFMVYLQKENIIDESGMPKERFSAEFPKEGPSILRIQQVVRGDSAAYFCASSPDRGHNSPLHFGNGTRLTVT.

V is TRBV4-2 and J is TRBJ2-7, with TRBD1 identical over 12 bases. V shed 3 bases, J shed 5 bases, and the junction held 5 bases outside the gene matches. The CDR3 runs 15 residues. Germline CDR1 LGHNA, CDR2 YNFKEQ. The CDR3 sequence: CASSHPGQGADEQYF. The CDR3 region has the DNA TGTGCCAGCAGCCATCCGGGACAGGGGGCTGACGAGCAGTACTTC.

This clone occurred a few times. The chain employs TRBV11-2 and TRBJ2-1, with no clear D. The ends were cut back, 5 bases at V and 5 bases at J, with 10 bases in the middle. The CDR3 runs to 13 residues. Germline V gene sequence: CDR1 SGHAT, CDR2 FQNNGV. The CDR3 here is CASSDSLHNEQFF. The CDR3 bases are TGTGCCAGCAGCGATAGCCTTCACAATGAGCAGTTCTTC.

The V and J genes are TRBV5-8 and TRBJ2-7, with TRBD1 matching over 9 bases. Germline-derived CDR1 and CDR2 are SGHTS and YDEGEE. The CDR3 is 14 amino acids. Trimming removed 4 bases from V and 2 bases from J; junction bases left unmatched: 4. CDR3 loop: CASSERDRAYEQYF. CDR3 sequence (DNA): TGTGCCAGCAGCGAGAGGGACAGGGCCTACGAGCAGTACTTC. The whole variable domain, filled in from reference TRBV5-8 and TRBJ2-7, reads EAGVTQSPTHLIKTRGQQATLRCSPISGHTSVYWYQQALGLGLQFLLWYDEGEERNRGNFPPRFSGRQFPNYSSELNVNALELEDSALYLCASSERDRAYEQYFGPGTRLTVT.

The V and J genes are TRBV5-4 and TRBJ1-3; maybe TRBD1 (6 bases). The V gene's germline CDR1 is SGHNT and CDR2 YYREEE (reference sequence). V gave up 0 bases and J gave up 4 bases, with 11 bases separating them. The CDR3 totals 15 residues. CDR3 loop: CASSLESGAGNTIYF. DNA for the CDR3: TGTGCCAGCAGCTTGGAGTCAGGGGCAGGAAACACCATATATTTT.

The chain links TRBV7-6 to TRBJ1-1, with 7 bases matching TRBD1. Trimming cost V 4 bases and J 0 bases; bases outside gene matches: 8. Germline loops: CDR1 SGHVS, CDR2 FNYEAQ. The CDR3 sequence is 16 residues long. The DNA for the CDR3 is TGTGCCAGCAGCTCCTTCAGACAGGGCTTGAACACTGAAGCTTTCTTT. This gives the protein CASSSFRQGLNTEAFF.

The CDR3 here is CASSFQRGTEAFF. CDR3 sequence (DNA): TGTGCCAGCAGCTTTCAACGAGGCACTGAAGCTTTCTTT. V usage is TRBV5-4 and J usage is TRBJ1-1; unclear D gene. This CDR3 has 13 residues. The V end was cut by 2 bases, the J end by 4 bases, with 9 bases between. Germline V lookup: CDR1 SGHNT, CDR2 YYREEE (reference sequence).

The V gene is TRBV19, the J gene TRBJ2-1; 10 bases align to TRBD2. This CDR3 is 15 amino acids long. Germline assignment: CDR1 LNHDA and CDR2 SQIVND (reference sequence). The V segment lost 6 bases and the J segment 7 bases; nucleotides outside the gene matches: 9. CDR3 coding DNA: TGTGCCAGTAGCGAGCCTAGCGGGAGTAGAAATGAGCAGTTCTTC. Residues: CASSEPSGSRNEQFF. Variable domain in full (rest from reference TRBV19 and TRBJ2-1): DGGITQSPKYLFRKEGQNVTLSCEQNLNHDAMYWYRQDPGQGLRLIYYSQIVNDFQKGDIAEGYSVSREKKESFPLTVTSAQKNPTAFYLCASSEPSGSRNEQFFGPGTRLTVL.

This clone was counted once. The CDR3 coding sequence is TGTGCCAGCAGTACTTCCTACGAGCAGTACTTC. Translating gives CASSTSYEQYF. This chain joins TRBV27 and TRBJ2-7, with unresolved D. The CDR3 runs to 11 residues. Trimming removed 5 bases from V and 1 base from J, with 3 bases in between. CDR1 and CDR2 (germline): MNHEY, SMNVEV (reference sequence).

The rearrangement uses TRBV14 and TRBJ2-3; D possibly corresponds to TRBD1 (6 bases). Germline loops: CDR1 SGHDN, CDR2 FVKESK. This CDR3 comprises 15 residues. V was shortened by 4 bases and J by 1 base, with 12 bases between the two germline ends. The CDR3 loop is CASSLRRTGTDTQYF. In nucleotides, the CDR3 is TGTGCCAGCAGCCTCCGGAGGACAGGCACAGATACGCAGTATTTT. Full variable domain (missing parts from reference TRBV14 and TRBJ2-3): EAGVTQFPSHSVIEKGQTVTLRCDPISGHDNLYWYRRVMGKEIKFLLHFVKESKQDESGMPNNRFLAERTGGTYSTLKVQPAELEDSGVYFCASSLRRTGTDTQYFGPGTRLTVL.

The chain links TRBV7-6 to TRBJ2-7; tentatively, D is TRBD1 (6 bases). The germline CDR1 and CDR2 sequences are SGHVS and FNYEAQ. This CDR3 has 12 residues. V was cut by 8 bases and J by 9 bases, with 17 bases left in between. In DNA, the CDR3 is TGTGCCAGCGGCCAACAGGGAACGGCGCAGTACTTC. As protein: CASGQQGTAQYF.

The J gene is TRBJ2-1, the V gene TRBV6-1; 9 nucleotides agree with TRBD1. The CDR3 totals 13 residues. The V and J ends lost 8 bases and 8 bases, in that order; junction bases with no gene match: 7. CDR1 is MNHNS and CDR2 is SASEGT in the germline V gene. The CDR3 sequence: CASVRDRVDEQFF. The DNA for the CDR3 is TGTGCCAGCGTCCGGGACAGGGTCGATGAGCAGTTCTTC.

This clone has more than one count but fewer than ten. This rearrangement joins TRBV30 to TRBJ1-1; TRBD1 agrees at 7 bases. Germline V CDR1 and CDR2: GTSNPN, SVGIG (reference sequence). The CDR3 is 12 amino acids. V lost 2 bases and J lost 9; bases outside the gene matches: 6. The CDR3, as DNA: TGTGCCTGGAGTCCCGGGGGACAGAAAGCTTTCTTT. Translation: CAWSPGGQKAFF.

CDR3 DNA: TGTGCCAGTAGTATTGACCCACGAGGGAACTATGGCTACACCTTC. Protein: CASSIDPRGNYGYTF. The J gene is TRBJ1-2, the V gene TRBV19; D unclear. The V end was cut by 3 bases, the J end by 2 bases, with 13 bases between. Germline CDR1 reads LNHDA; CDR2 reads SQIVND (reference sequence). This CDR3 region has 15 residues.

This CDR3 reads CASSPFQRQTQYF. DNA for the CDR3: TGTGCCAGCAGCCCTTTCCAGCGGCAGACCCAGTACTTC. This chain joins TRBV14 and TRBJ2-5, with D perhaps TRBD2 (5 bases). V was clipped by 4 bases and J by 6 bases, with 12 bases between them. The CDR3 contains 13 residues. Germline V gene sequence: CDR1 SGHDN, CDR2 FVKESK.

The chain joins TRBV5-1 to TRBJ2-2; 7 positions agree with TRBD2. The CDR3 contains 17 residues. The germline CDR1 and CDR2 sequences are SGHRS and YFSETQ. The ends lost 7 bases at V and 0 bases at J; junction bases unmatched: 12. The CDR3, as DNA: TGCGCCAGCTCTTTCGGGCGGGGGACCCCGAACACCGGGGAGCTGTTTTTT. This translates into CASSFGRGTPNTGELFF.